These 4 T cell receptor beta chains originate from one sample sequenced in a study of T cells of healthy individuals. TCRdb called the 5' RACE reads again in MiXCR, with one record for every CDR3 protein. The sample consists of about 96,000 distinct CDR3 sequences, 17% of them appearing once. Source of these receptors: a human donor in good health.

This clonotype has a handful of counts. The chain carries TRBV5-6 and TRBJ2-5; 8 bases fit TRBD2. Germline V gene data show CDR1 as SGHDT and CDR2 as YYEEEE. This CDR3 spans 16 amino acids. With V trimmed by 3 bases and J by 2 bases, 9 bases remained unmatched. The CDR3 here is CASSSVIAGSQETQYF. CDR3 in DNA: TGTGCCAGCAGCTCTGTAATAGCGGGGAGTCAAGAGACCCAGTACTTC.

At least ten counts were recorded for this clonotype. The chain employs TRBV20-1 and TRBJ1-4; a possible D gene is TRBD1 (6 bases). The germline V gene has CDR1 DFQATT and CDR2 SNEGSKA (reference sequence). The CDR3 runs 17 residues. V lost 1 base and J lost 0, with 15 bases in between. The CDR3 reads CSARGAGEFATNEKLFF. Here the CDR3 DNA reads TGCAGTGCTAGAGGGGCAGGGGAGTTCGCAACTAATGAAAAACTGTTTTTT.

The chain is built from TRBV6-4 and TRBJ2-1, with 10 bases identical to TRBD2. The CDR3 has 16 amino acids. Germline V gene lookup returns CDR1 MRHNA and CDR2 SNTAGT. Unmatched junction bases numbered 6, after V lost 0 bases and J lost 7 bases. This chain's CDR3 is CASSDSGSGGANEQFF. The CDR3 DNA reads as TGTGCCAGCAGTGACTCGGGCAGCGGGGGGGCGAATGAGCAGTTCTTC.

This clonotype showed up just once. V and J are TRBV24-1 and TRBJ1-5, with 8 bases matching TRBD1. This CDR3 is built from 16 residues. V was pared by 5 bases and J by 3 bases, with 8 bases of the junction left unmatched. Germline CDR1 KGHDR, CDR2 SFDVKD. The CDR3 nucleotides are TGTGCCACCAGTGGCCAAGGACAGGGCGACAATCAGCCCCAGCATTTT. Its protein product is CATSGQGQGDNQPQHF.